The T cell receptor beta chain under discussion was sequenced for a study of T cell responses to AZD1222 COVID-19 vaccine. In this sample, this clone turned up once. Its specificity is not known. Study-wide points: Donors in the cohort were predominantly white British and more often female, and clonal diversity was possibly underestimated.

TCRdb's table, derived via immunoSEQ multiplex PCR, lists solely in-frame clones and lacks some. The sample carries around 130,000 clones, around 90% recorded once. The TCR originated in an adult in good health. The specimen comprised peripheral blood, sampled on day 0 of AZD1222 vaccination.

This chain's CDR3 is CASGNPVTAGNTIYF. DNA for the CDR3: TGTGCCAGCGGCAATCCGGTTACAGCTGGAAACACCATATATTTT. The chain carries TRBV7-9 and TRBJ1-3; no definite D call. This CDR3 has 15 amino acids. Between the trimmed V and J ends, which lost 8 bases and 2 bases, there was a span of 16 bases. Germline loops: CDR1 SEHNR, CDR2 FQNEAQ (reference sequence).